This TCR beta chain was sequenced in a study of T cell repertoires in cytomegalovirus infection. One entry per CDR3 protein results from TCRdb running MiXCR on the reads. The sample has some 110,000 distinct CDR3 sequences, roughly 32% seen once; the top ten hold approximately 59%. Overall study findings and caveats: Dominating the ex vivo response were TCR beta clonotypes that were CMV-specific and HLA-C-restricted.

This clonotype has only a few counts. Its antigen is currently unknown. The receptor comes from a human donor in good health (CMV status not recorded). Some clones in this sample may be carry-over from other donors' samples. Source: CD8+ T cells from cultured PBMCs, taken from culture after CMV antigen stimulation.

CDR3 in DNA: TGTGCCATCTCACTAGCGGGGGGGAACGAGCAGTACTTC. Amino acid sequence: CAISLAGGNEQYF. The genes are TRBV10-3 and TRBJ2-7; TRBD2 agrees at 13 bases. With V trimmed by 8 bases and J by 5 bases, 3 bases remained unmatched. The CDR3 consists of 13 residues. Germline values: CDR1 ENHRY, CDR2 SYGVKD.